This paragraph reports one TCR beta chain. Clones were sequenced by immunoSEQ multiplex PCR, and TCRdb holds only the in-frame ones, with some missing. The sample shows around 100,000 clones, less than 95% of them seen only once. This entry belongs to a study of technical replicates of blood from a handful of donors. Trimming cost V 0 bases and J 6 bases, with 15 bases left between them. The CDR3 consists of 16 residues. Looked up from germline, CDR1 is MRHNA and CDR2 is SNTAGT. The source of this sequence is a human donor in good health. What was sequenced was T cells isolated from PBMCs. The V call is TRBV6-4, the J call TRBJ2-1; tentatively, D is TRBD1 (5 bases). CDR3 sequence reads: CASSDSRGLPANEQFF. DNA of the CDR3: TGTGCCAGCAGTGACTCAAGGGGTCTCCCGGCCAATGAGCAGTTCTTC.